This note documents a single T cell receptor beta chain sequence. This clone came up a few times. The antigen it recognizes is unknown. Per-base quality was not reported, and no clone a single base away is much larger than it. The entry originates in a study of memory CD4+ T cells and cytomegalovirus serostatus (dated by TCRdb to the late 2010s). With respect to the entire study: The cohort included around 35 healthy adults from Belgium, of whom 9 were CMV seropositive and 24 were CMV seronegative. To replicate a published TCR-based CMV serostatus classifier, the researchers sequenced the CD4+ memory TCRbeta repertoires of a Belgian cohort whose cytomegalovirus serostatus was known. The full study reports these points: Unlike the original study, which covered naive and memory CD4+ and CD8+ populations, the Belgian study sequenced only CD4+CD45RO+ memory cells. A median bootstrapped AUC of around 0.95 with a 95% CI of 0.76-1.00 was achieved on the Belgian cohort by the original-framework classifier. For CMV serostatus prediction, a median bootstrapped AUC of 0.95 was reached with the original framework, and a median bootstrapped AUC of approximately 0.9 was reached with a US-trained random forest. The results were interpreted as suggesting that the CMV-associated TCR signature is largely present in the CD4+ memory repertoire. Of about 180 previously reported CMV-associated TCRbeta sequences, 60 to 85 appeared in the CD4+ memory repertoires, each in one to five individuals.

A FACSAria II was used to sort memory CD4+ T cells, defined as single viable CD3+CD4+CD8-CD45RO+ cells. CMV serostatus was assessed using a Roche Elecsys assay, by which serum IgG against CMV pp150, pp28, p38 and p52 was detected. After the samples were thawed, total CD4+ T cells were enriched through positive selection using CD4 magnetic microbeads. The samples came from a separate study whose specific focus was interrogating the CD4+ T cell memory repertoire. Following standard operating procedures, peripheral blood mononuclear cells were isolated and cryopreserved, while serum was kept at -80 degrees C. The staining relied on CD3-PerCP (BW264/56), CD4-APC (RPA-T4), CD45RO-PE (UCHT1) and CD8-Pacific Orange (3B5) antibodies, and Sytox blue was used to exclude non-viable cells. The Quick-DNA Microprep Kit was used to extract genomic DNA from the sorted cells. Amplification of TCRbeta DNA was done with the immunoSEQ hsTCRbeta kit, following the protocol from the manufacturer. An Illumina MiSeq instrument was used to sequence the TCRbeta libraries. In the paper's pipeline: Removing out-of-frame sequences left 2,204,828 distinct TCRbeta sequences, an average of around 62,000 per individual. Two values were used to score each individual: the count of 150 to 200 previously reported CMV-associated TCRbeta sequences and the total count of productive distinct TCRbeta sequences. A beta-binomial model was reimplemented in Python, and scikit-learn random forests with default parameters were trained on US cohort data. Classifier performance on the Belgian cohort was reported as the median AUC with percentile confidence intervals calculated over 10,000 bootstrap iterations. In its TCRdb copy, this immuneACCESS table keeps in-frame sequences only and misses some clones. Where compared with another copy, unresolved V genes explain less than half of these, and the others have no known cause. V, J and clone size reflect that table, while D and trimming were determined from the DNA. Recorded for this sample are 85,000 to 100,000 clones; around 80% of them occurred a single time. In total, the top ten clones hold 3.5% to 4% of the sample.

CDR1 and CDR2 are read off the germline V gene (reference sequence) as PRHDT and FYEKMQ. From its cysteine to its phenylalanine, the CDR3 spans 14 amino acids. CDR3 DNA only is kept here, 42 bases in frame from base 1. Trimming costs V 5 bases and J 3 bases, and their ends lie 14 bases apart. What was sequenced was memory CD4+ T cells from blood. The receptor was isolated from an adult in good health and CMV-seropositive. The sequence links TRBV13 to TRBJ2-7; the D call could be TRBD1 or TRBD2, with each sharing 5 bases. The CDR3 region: CASSQLGRVYEQYF. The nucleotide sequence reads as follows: TGTGCCAGCAGCCAGCTGGGACGGGTCTACGAGCAGTACTTC.